Following are 14 T cell receptor beta chains from one sample sequenced in a study of naive and memory T cell subsets. The beta constant-region primer was an equimolar mix of two oligonucleotides covering TRBC1 and TRBC2. TCRdb analysed the UMI-ligation and nested PCR reads with MiXCR anew, one entry per CDR3 protein. The top ten clones hold about 0.13% of a sample with 140,000 to 150,000 distinct CDR3 sequences, around 15% of them seen once. Sequenced material: naive CD4+ T cells from blood. Receptor source: a human donor in good health.

At least ten counts were recorded for this clonotype. The chain employs TRBV24-1 and TRBJ2-5; D may be TRBD1 or TRBD2 (9 bases each). CDR3 length equals 20 residues. Germline CDR1 and CDR2: KGHDR and SFDVKD. Trimming left V 4 bases short and J 5 bases short, with 31 bases between. The CDR3, as DNA: TGTGCCACCAGTGACCCGGGACCCAAACAGGGGGCGGGAGGGCCGGAGACCCAGTACTTC. Protein product: CATSDPGPKQGAGGPETQYF.

The genes are TRBV7-3 and TRBJ1-3, with TRBD1 matching over 8 bases. V shed 6 bases, J shed 1 base, and the junction held 5 bases outside the gene matches. Germline CDR1 SGHTA, CDR2 FQGTGA. This CDR3 spans 15 amino acids. CDR3 protein: CASRSRGPSGNTIYF. DNA of the CDR3: TGTGCCAGCAGGTCCAGGGGGCCGTCTGGAAACACCATATATTTT.

The chain is built from TRBV4-3 and TRBJ2-1; 8 bases align to TRBD2. The V gene's germline CDR1 is LGHNA and CDR2 YSLEER. This CDR3 has 15 amino acids. The J segment lost 4 bases and the V segment lost 0 bases, leaving 2 bases of the junction unmatched. The CDR3 sequence: CASSQEPSGYNEQFF. Written as DNA, the CDR3 is TGCGCCAGCAGCCAAGAGCCTAGCGGGTACAATGAGCAGTTCTTC.

The chain recombines TRBV10-3 with TRBJ2-3, with TRBD2 identical over 13 bases. This CDR3 has 18 residues. V lost 4 bases and J lost 4; bases outside the gene matches: 11. Germline CDR1 is ENHRY and CDR2 is SYGVKD. CDR3 loop: CAISGTSGSSGGADTQYF. As DNA, the CDR3 is TGTGCCATCAGTGGGACTAGCGGGAGTTCAGGTGGTGCAGATACGCAGTATTTT.

CDR3 nucleotides: TGTGCCAGCAGTTTACCGGGGGAAGGGGGCTACACCTTC. Protein: CASSLPGEGGYTF. This chain uses TRBV12-3 or TRBV12-4 with TRBJ1-2, with a weak D call TRBD1 (5 bases). The CDR3 is 13 residues long. With 2 bases removed from V and 8 bases from J, the gap between germline ends came to 12 bases.

This clonotype was recorded at least ten times. As DNA, the CDR3 is TGTGCCAGCTCACCCTACCCAGCCCTAGCGGGAGGGCCCGGGGAGCAGTTCTTC. Translating gives CASSPYPALAGGPGEQFF. This chain links TRBV18 with TRBJ2-1; 12 nucleotides match TRBD2. There are 18 residues in the CDR3. The V gene end was trimmed by 3 bases and the J gene end by 10 bases; junction bases not matched to a gene: 16. Germline V gene sequence: CDR1 KGHSH, CDR2 LQKENI.

In its sample, this clonotype was seen a few times. The CDR3 spells CASSLPGELFF. Written as DNA, the CDR3 is TGTGCCAGCAGTTTGCCCGGGGAGCTGTTTTTT. The rearrangement links TRBV12-3 or TRBV12-4 to TRBJ2-2; no firm D call. This CDR3 has 11 amino acids. Trimming removed 3 bases from V and 6 bases from J, with 2 bases in between.

There are many counts of this clonotype. The rearrangement links TRBV20-1 to TRBJ2-7, with TRBD1 identical over 11 bases. Germline CDR1 and CDR2: DFQATT and SNEGSKA (reference sequence). Unmatched junction bases numbered 16, after V lost 6 bases and J lost 6 bases. CDR3 length: 16 residues. This CDR3 is CSARDRGGRAGREQYF. The CDR3 nucleotides read TGCAGTGCCAGGGACAGGGGGGGACGTGCGGGGCGCGAGCAGTACTTC.

There are a few counts of this clonotype. The chain carries TRBV5-1 and TRBJ2-1, with 12 positions matching TRBD2. Trimming took 4 bases from V and 0 from J; bases not matched to a gene: 11. From germline, CDR1 is SGHRS and CDR2 YFSETQ. The CDR3 runs to 19 residues. The CDR3 DNA reads as TGCGCCAGCAGCGCTGGCCTAGCGGGAGGGCCGAGCTCCTACAATGAGCAGTTCTTC. Amino acids: CASSAGLAGGPSSYNEQFF.

This rearrangement joins TRBV12-3 or TRBV12-4 to TRBJ2-6; D uncertain. The V end lost 6 bases, the J end lost 0 bases, and 6 bases lay between the germline ends. The CDR3 has 14 amino acids. In DNA, the CDR3 is TGTGCCAGCAGCCCGAACTCTGGGGCCAACGTCCTGACTTTC. Translation gives CASSPNSGANVLTF.

The rearrangement links TRBV6-2 or TRBV6-3 to TRBJ2-5; 7 bases match TRBD1. Per germline, CDR1 MNHEY and CDR2 SVGEGT. V shed 6 bases and J 5 bases; nucleotides not matched to a gene: 15. The length of the CDR3 is 16 residues. The CDR3 sequence: CASRGGQAIRLETQYF. The CDR3 nucleotides are TGTGCCAGCAGAGGCGGACAGGCGATCAGACTTGAGACCCAGTACTTC.

This clonotype was seen more than once but under ten times. V usage is TRBV6-1 and J usage is TRBJ2-7, with 11 bases aligning to TRBD2. V was clipped by 11 bases and J by 3 bases; unmatched bases: 9. Germline CDR1 is MNHNS and CDR2 is SASEGT. The CDR3 has 14 amino acids. CDR3 sequence reads: CACHRTSGYYEQYF. CDR3 DNA: TGTGCCTGCCACCGGACTAGCGGGTACTACGAGCAGTACTTC.

J is TRBJ2-7 and V is TRBV5-4; D perhaps matches TRBD2 (6 bases). Germline CDR1 SGHNT, CDR2 YYREEE (reference sequence). Between the trimmed V and J ends, which lost 0 bases and 2 bases, there was a span of 15 bases. The CDR3 loop spans 16 amino acids. The CDR3 loop is CASSLAGSSVAYEQYF. In nucleotides, the CDR3 is TGTGCCAGCAGCTTGGCCGGTTCTAGCGTAGCCTACGAGCAGTACTTC.

V usage is TRBV4-1 and J usage is TRBJ2-2; D unresolved. V was cut by 1 base and J by 1 base, with 7 bases left in between. The CDR3 loop spans 15 amino acids. Germline V lookup: CDR1 MGHRA, CDR2 YSYEKL. DNA for the CDR3: TGCGCCAGCAGCCAAGTGGGCAAGAACACCGGGGAGCTGTTTTTT. Translation: CASSQVGKNTGELFF.